Following are 10 T cell receptor beta chains from one sample sequenced in a study of PD-1 blockade in classical Hodgkin lymphoma. Produced via immunoSEQ multiplex PCR; TCRdb's table is partial and in-frame only. The sample lists 20,000 to 25,000 clones, approximately 70% occurring once. Time point noted: cycle 4 day 1 (C4D1), after 5 to 7 weeks of nivolumab. No patient escaped relapse after autologous stem cell transplantation, and brentuximab vedotin exposure varied. Sequenced here: peripheral blood mononuclear cells (PBMCs), sampled before the fourth cycle of nivolumab. The receptors come from a human donor with classical Hodgkin lymphoma.

The rearrangement links TRBV5-6 to TRBJ2-3, with D unresolved. The ends were cut back, 2 bases at V and 0 bases at J, with 10 bases in the middle. Germline CDR1 and CDR2: SGHDT and YYEEEE. The CDR3 runs 15 residues. In nucleotides, the CDR3 is TGTGCCAGCAGCTTAGTAGCCACAAGCACAGATACGCAGTATTTT. It translates to CASSLVATSTDTQYF.

V is TRBV5-4 and J is TRBJ2-3, with 14 bases lining up with TRBD2. The CDR3 has 16 amino acids. Germline V gene sequence: CDR1 SGHNT, CDR2 YYREEE (reference sequence). Trimming at V came to 4 bases and at J to 2 bases, leaving 3 bases not matched to a gene. The chain's CDR3 is CASSRGLAGATDTQYF. For the CDR3, the DNA is TGTGCCAGCAGCAGGGGACTAGCGGGGGCCACAGATACGCAGTATTTT.

This clone turned up a few times. The gene calls are TRBV20-1 and TRBJ2-7; no definite D call. The ends were cut back, 7 bases at V and 4 bases at J, with 11 bases in the middle. There are 11 residues in the CDR3. Germline-derived CDR1 and CDR2 are DFQATT and SNEGSKA (reference sequence). The CDR3 bases are TGCAGTGTTCGCGACTCTTACGAGCAGTACGTC. It codes for CSVRDSYEQYV.

The chain has TRBV7-9 and TRBJ1-1, with TRBD1 matching over 7 bases. V shed 5 bases, J shed 5 bases, and the junction held 8 bases outside the gene matches. Germline values: CDR1 SEHNR, CDR2 FQNEAQ (reference sequence). The CDR3 spans 14 residues. CDR3 DNA: TGTGCCAGCAGCGTAGACAGGGTCAGTACTGAAGCTTTCTTT. Translation: CASSVDRVSTEAFF.

The chain recombines TRBV4-2 with TRBJ2-5; TRBD2 matches 12 bases. J was trimmed by 3 bases and V by 4 bases; bases with no gene match: 3. The CDR3 is made up of 15 amino acids. The V gene's germline CDR1 is LGHNA and CDR2 YNFKEQ. CDR3 loop: CASSLRLAGEETQYF. The CDR3 DNA follows: TGTGCCAGCAGCCTGCGACTAGCGGGGGAAGAGACCCAGTACTTC.

The V call is TRBV28, the J call TRBJ2-3, with 9 bases aligning to TRBD1. This CDR3 comprises 16 residues. The germline V gene encodes CDR1 MDHEN and CDR2 SYDVKM. J gave up 1 base and V 5 bases, and 7 bases lay outside the gene matches. In DNA form, the CDR3 reads TGTGCCAGCAGTGAAACAGGGGGCGCCGGCACAGATACGCAGTATTTT. This sequence encodes CASSETGGAGTDTQYF.

The chain combines TRBV4-1 with TRBJ1-5; weak D call: TRBD1 (5 bases). Germline-derived CDR1 and CDR2 are MGHRA and YSYEKL. V was pared by 1 base and J by 1 base, with 14 bases between. The CDR3 contains 17 residues. The CDR3 DNA sequence: TGCGCCAGCAGCCAAGGGGGTAAGGGGCCAAGCAATCAGCCCCAGCATTTT. This translates into CASSQGGKGPSNQPQHF.

This clone was recorded a few times. This chain joins TRBV5-5 and TRBJ1-1; tentatively, D is TRBD1 (6 bases). The germline gives CDR1 SGHKS, CDR2 YYEKEE (reference sequence). CDR3 length: 15 amino acids. V was cut by 0 bases and J by 0 bases, with 9 bases left in between. Here the CDR3 reads CASSLGTVLNTEAFF. In nucleotides, the CDR3 is TGTGCCAGCAGCTTGGGGACAGTTTTGAACACTGAAGCTTTCTTT.

On this clone: One base separates it from a far larger clone, so it is likely a read error. The V gene is TRBV11-3, the J gene TRBJ1-4; 7 nucleotides match TRBD1. CDR3 length equals 16 residues. Germline loops: CDR1 SGHNT, CDR2 YENEEA. Trimming at V came to 5 bases and at J to 4 bases, leaving 10 bases not matched to a gene. CDR3 loop: CASSPQGGQSNEKLFF. The CDR3 DNA reads TGTGCCAGCAGCCCTCAAGGGGGACAGAGTAATGAAAAACTGTTTTTT.

The CDR3 protein is CASSPETYEQYF. CDR3 nucleotide sequence: TGTGCCAGCAGTCCCGAGACCTACGAGCAGTACTTC. The chain couples TRBV6-1 to TRBJ2-7; no clear D. Germline V gives CDR1 MNHNS, CDR2 SASEGT. With 5 bases removed from V and 2 bases from J, the gap between germline ends came to 7 bases. The CDR3 is made up of 12 amino acids.